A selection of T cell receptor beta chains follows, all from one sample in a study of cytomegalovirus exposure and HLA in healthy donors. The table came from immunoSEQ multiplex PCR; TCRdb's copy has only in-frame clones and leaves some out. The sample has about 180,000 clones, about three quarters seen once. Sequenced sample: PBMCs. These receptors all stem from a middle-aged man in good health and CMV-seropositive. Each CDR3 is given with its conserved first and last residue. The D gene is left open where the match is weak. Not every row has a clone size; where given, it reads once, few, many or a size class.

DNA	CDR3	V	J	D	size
TGTGCCAGCAGCCTGCTACTAGCGGCTTCTCCCTACGAGCAGTACTTC	CASSLLLAASPYEQYF	TRBV7-2	TRBJ2-7	TRBD2	few
TGTGCCAGCAGGGGGACTGCGCCAGAGGGGGAGCTGTTTTTT	CASRGTAPEGELFF	TRBV2	TRBJ2-2	NA	NA
TGTGCCAGCAGCTTTTTTAGGAGAGCCGATTACAATGAGCAGTTCTTC	CASSFFRRADYNEQFF	TRBV5-6	TRBJ2-1	NA	NA
TGTGCCAGCAGTGAATCAGGGGGGCATCAGCCCCAGCATTTT	CASSESGGHQPQHF	TRBV25-1	TRBJ1-5	TRBD1	NA
TGTGCCAGCAGGGATCCGACTAGCGGGAGGGTCTATGAGCAGTTCTTC	CASRDPTSGRVYEQFF	TRBV2	TRBJ2-1	TRBD2	NA
TGTGCCAGCACCCTAGTCGCGGGGTCTGGCGAGCAGTACTTC	CASTLVAGSGEQYF	TRBV7-8	TRBJ2-7	NA	NA
TGTGCCAGCAGTGAGAATTGGGGGCAGTCTGGGGCCAACGGCCTGACTTTC	CASSENWGQSGANGLTF	TRBV2	TRBJ2-6	NA	NA
TGTGCCAGCAAGGGGCCCACACCTGAAGCTTTCTTT	CASKGPTPEAFF	TRBV11-1	TRBJ1-1	NA	NA
TGTGCCAGTAGTATGCTATTACCCGCCACCGGGGAGCTGTTTTTT	CASSMLLPATGELFF	TRBV19	TRBJ2-2	NA	NA
TGTGCCAGTAGTATAGATTCGGGGAATGGCTACACCTTC	CASSIDSGNGYTF	TRBV19	TRBJ1-2	NA	once
TGTGCCAGCATCCAGTCGACCAGGGGGGTTTACGAGCAGTACTTC	CASIQSTRGVYEQYF	TRBV2	TRBJ2-7	NA	once
TGTGCCAGCAGCCGCGGGGTGGGGAGCTCCTACGAGCAGTACTTC	CASSRGVGSSYEQYF	TRBV5-4	TRBJ2-7	NA	NA
TGCGCCAGCAGCCAAGACCCGGCGGGAGAAGGTCCCAATGAGCAGTTCTTC	CASSQDPAGEGPNEQFF	TRBV4-1	TRBJ2-1	TRBD2	NA
TGTGCCAGCAGTTACGTGGCAGGGCCCTATGGCTACACCTTC	CASSYVAGPYGYTF	TRBV6-5	TRBJ1-2	NA	NA
TGTGCCAGCAGCTTGGGGGCTGGGGCCAATGAGCAGTTCTTC	CASSLGAGANEQFF	TRBV5-4	TRBJ2-1	NA	NA
TGTGCCAGCAGCTTAATGAGGCGGTACAATGAGCAGTTCTTC	CASSLMRRYNEQFF	TRBV7-9	TRBJ2-1	NA	NA
TGTGCCAGCAGCCTCCCCCGGGGAGGCGGCTATGGCTACACCTTC	CASSLPRGGGYGYTF	TRBV7-9	TRBJ1-2	NA	NA
TGTGCCAGCAGTTTACTAGGAGCTGGAAACACCATATATTTT	CASSLLGAGNTIYF	TRBV27	TRBJ1-3	NA	NA
TGTGCCAGCTCACCCCAGACAGATACGCAGTATTTT	CASSPQTDTQYF	TRBV18	TRBJ2-3	NA	NA
TGTGCCAGCAGTCCACGACAGGGGGAAGGGCAAGAGACCCAGTACTTC	CASSPRQGEGQETQYF	TRBV28	TRBJ2-5	TRBD1	NA
TGTGCCAGCACGGACAGGGTAAACGGGGAGCTGTTTTTT	CASTDRVNGELFF	TRBV6-5	TRBJ2-2	TRBD1	NA
TGTGCCAGCAGTTATGGGGGGTCAGATACGCAGTATTTT	CASSYGGSDTQYF	TRBV6-5	TRBJ2-3	NA	NA
TGTGCCATCAGTGAGTCGAGGCAGGGGGCGGCCGAGCAGTACTTC	CAISESRQGAAEQYF	TRBV10-3	TRBJ2-7	TRBD1	NA